Included here is one T cell receptor (beta chain) sequence, with context. There are a few counts of this clonotype. Its antigen is unknown. Base qualities are not provided; no much larger clone lies one nucleotide away. Sequencing took place on an Illumina NovaSeq 6000. TCRalpha and TCRbeta cDNA libraries were constructed by 5'RACE with constant-segment primers, with sample barcodes and unique molecular identifiers being introduced. RNA was extracted from every sample with Trizol reagent. The libraries were amplified in two PCR steps, and the second step added a second sample barcode and Illumina TruSeq adapters. Sequencing of the libraries was done on an Illumina NovaSeq, producing 2 x 150 bp paired-end reads. On the study's bioinformatics: Reads were demultiplexed and collapsed into UMI-guided consensus sequences with migec v1.2.7. Using mixcr v2.1.11, UMI consensuses were aligned to TRA and TRB V and J templates and then assembled into clonotypes. Expanded or contracted clonotypes were those called significant by both edgeR and NoisET, with noise models trained on biological replicates. edgeR calls used a false discovery rate-adjusted p below 0.01 and a log2 fold-change threshold of 1. As an exploratory analysis of dynamics, PCA with hierarchical clustering was applied to max-normalized trajectories of the 1000 most abundant clonotypes. Separately sequenced CD4+ and CD8+ repertoires were used to assign the CD4 or CD8 phenotype of responding clones. TCRdb trimmed public reads at Q25 via fastp, called clones via MiXCR and kept in-frame beta chains. Duplicate CDR3 protein sequences are folded into a single record with the most common DNA and genes. V and J calls and clone size were set by TCRdb, not the authors. Present in this sample are under 300,000 distinct CDR3 sequences, more than 8% of which were seen just once. 22% of the sample is taken by the ten largest.

The germline V gene encodes CDR1 LNHDA and CDR2 SQIVND (reference sequence). The junction shows trimming of 5 bases on V and 8 bases on J, plus 18 bases between the germline ends. The CDR3 contains 14 residues, cysteine and phenylalanine counted. Only the CDR3 DNA stays, 42 bases, in frame from base 1. This specimen comes from a study of T-cell memory formation after mild COVID-19 (dated by TCRdb to about 2021). Background on the whole study: Most TCR sequence clusters were specific to one of the two donors. Two young, previously healthy adult volunteers made up the cohort, one male and one female. Longitudinal TCRalpha and TCRbeta repertoire sequencing tracked T-cell clones expanding and contracting after mild COVID-19 in two donors.

PBMCs were isolated by Ficoll-Paque density gradient centrifugation. The paper's findings and limits, for the study overall: Some responding clones were detected in pre-infection memory, which suggested that pre-existing cross-reactive memory T cells had joined the SARS-CoV-2 response. Whether the second-wave clones peaking on day 37 were SARS-CoV-2 specific was not confirmed. From day 15 to 85, contracting clones showed balanced CD4/CD8 phenotypes, whereas a second wave of clones that expanded from day 15 to 37 leaned towards CD4+. Contracting CD4+ clones turned up mainly in the CM and EM memory subsets, whereas EMRA was where CD8+ clones were enriched. The study included only a couple of mild cases, and larger cohorts that include severe cases with pre-infection samples were judged to be necessary.

The V and J segments used are TRBV19 and TRBJ1-2, with no D gene named confidently. This clonotype was sampled from a young man who had mild COVID-19 (a few samples of this study predate the infection). The sample titles of this study are shuffled in the database, so cell type and time point are left out; the donor was told from shared clones. Sequencing input: PBMCs or a T cell subset sorted from them (not recorded which). The nucleotide sequence reads TGTGCCAGTAGTCCTAGCGCACTGGGTTGGGGCTACACCTTC. Its protein is CASSPSALGWGYTF. With the rest looked up from the reference TRBV19 and TRBJ1-2 genes rather than sequenced, the full variable domain is DGGITQSPKYLFRKEGQNVTLSCEQNLNHDAMYWYRQDPGQGLRLIYYSQIVNDFQKGDIAEGYSVSREKKESFPLTVTSAQKNPTAFYLCASSPSALGWGYTFGSGTRLTVV.